This T cell receptor (beta chain) is from a study of T cells after yellow fever vaccination. Study as a whole: With SMART-Seq v4 Ultra Low Input, the fractions containing low cell numbers were prepared.

This clonotype came up many times. The antigen is unknown. V lost 5 bases and J 0 bases, leaving 6 bases between the germline ends. The CDR3 covers 14 residues. CDR1 is SGHRS and CDR2 is YFSETQ in the germline V gene. Overall study results and limits: Any FACS-sorted repertoire could hold abundant clonotypes that contaminate it from the bulk population.

TCRdb re-analysed the 5' RACE reads in MiXCR, keeping a single row per CDR3 protein. In the table there are some 300,000 distinct CDR3 sequences, approximately 3.8% of which are singletons. The receptor comes from a young man who received the YFV17D yellow fever vaccine. Specimen: PBMCs, collected on the day of the yellow fever booster vaccination. The J gene is TRBJ2-6, the V gene TRBV5-1; D call uncertain. This chain's CDR3 is CASRRSSGANVLTF. CDR3 bases: TGCGCCAGCAGACGAAGCTCTGGGGCCAACGTCCTGACTTTC.